This is a list of T cell receptor beta chains from one sample in a study of early T cells in non-severe SARS-CoV-2 infection. MiXCR, run by TCRdb on the 5' RACE reads, gives a single entry per CDR3 protein. The sample includes about 56,000 distinct CDR3 sequences, over 9.5% seen only once; the top ten take approximately 6.5%. The sequencing input was whole blood. The receptors were sampled from an adult who was a healthcare worker with PCR-confirmed SARS-CoV-2 infection or an uninfected control (not recorded which). Both conserved end residues are part of each CDR3. D genes are given only for firm matches. The size of a clone is reported for some rows only, either as once, few or many, or as a class for expanded clones.

V gene,clone size,J gene,CDR3 length,D gene,CDR3 DNA,CDR3 protein
TRBV5-5,few,TRBJ2-6,18,TRBD1,TGTGCCAGCAGCCTACAGGGGGCCTATACCTCTGGGGCCAACGTCCTGACTTTC,CASSLQGAYTSGANVLTF
TRBV6-2/TRBV6-3,-,TRBJ2-7,17,TRBD2,TGTGCCAGCAGGCCGAGACCGGGACTAGCGGGAACCTACGAGCAGTACTTC,CASRPRPGLAGTYEQYF
TRBV3-1,many,TRBJ1-1,16,-,TGTGCCAGCAGCCAAGATTGGCGGGGTAGGAACACTGAAGCTTTCTTT,CASSQDWRGRNTEAFF
TRBV27,many,TRBJ1-4,13,-,TGTGCCAGCAGTTTAAATTGGGGACAATCACTGTTTTTT,CASSLNWGQSLFF
TRBV5-1,-,TRBJ2-3,18,TRBD2,TGCGCCAGCAGCTTGCGACAGTCTCATCGAGCGGGAGCAGATACGCAGTATTTT,CASSLRQSHRAGADTQYF
TRBV20-1,few,TRBJ1-5,16,-,TGCAGTGCTAGAGGAGGAGGGACGATTAGCAATCAGCCCCAGCATTTT,CSARGGGTISNQPQHF
TRBV20-1,many,TRBJ2-3,15,TRBD2,TGCAGTGCTAGGCTTGCCGGGAGGGCCGCAGATACGCAGTATTTT,CSARLAGRAADTQYF
TRBV14,few,TRBJ1-1,13,-,TGTGCCAGCAGCCAGGGGGTTAACACTGAAGCTTTCTTT,CASSQGVNTEAFF
TRBV9,many,TRBJ2-4,16,-,TGTGCCAGCAGCGTAGGAGCCGCCCCCAGGAATGACATTCAGTACTTC,CASSVGAAPRNDIQYF
TRBV12-3/TRBV12-4,many,TRBJ2-3,16,TRBD2,TGTGCCAGCAGACTAGCGGGAGGCATGGGCACAGATACGCAGTATTTT,CASRLAGGMGTDTQYF
TRBV20-1,many,TRBJ2-3,14,-,TGCAGTGCGTCTTTGGGGGCGAATGAAGATACGCAGTATTTT,CSASLGANEDTQYF
TRBV21-1,-,TRBJ2-1,17,-,TGTGCCAGCAGGAAAAAATCGGCAGAGAGCGGGAGTGATGAGCAGTTCTTC,CASRKKSAESGSDEQFF
TRBV3-1,-,TRBJ2-1,18,TRBD2,TGTGCCAGCAGCCAAGATCCCCGGGGACTAGCTGCAGGGAATGAGCAGTTCTTC,CASSQDPRGLAAGNEQFF
TRBV20-1,few,TRBJ2-2,17,TRBD1,TGCAGTGCTGTAGGAAACCGGGACAGGGATAGGACCGGGGAGCTGTTTTTT,CSAVGNRDRDRTGELFF
TRBV18,-,TRBJ2-3,16,-,TGTGCCAGCTCACTTTGGACAACCGGGTTCTCTCCGACGCAGTATTTT,CASSLWTTGFSPTQYF
TRBV11-3,few,TRBJ2-7,13,-,TGTGCCAGCAGCCAACGGACAGAATACGAGCAGTACTTC,CASSQRTEYEQYF
TRBV29-1,-,TRBJ1-1,13,-,TGCAGCGTAGGGGGGCAGGTCCTACTTGAAGCTTTCTTT,CSVGGQVLLEAFF
TRBV18,-,TRBJ1-2,15,-,TGTGCCAGCTCACTTACGACAGGACTCTTCTATGGCTACACCTTC,CASSLTTGLFYGYTF
TRBV6-1,-,TRBJ1-2,14,-,TGTGCCAGCAGTGAATTCGGGGGTCTCTATGGCTACACCTTC,CASSEFGGLYGYTF
TRBV12-3/TRBV12-4,-,TRBJ2-5,15,-,TGTGCCAGCAGTTCAAGGAGGGTAAACCAAGAGACCCAGTACTTC,CASSSRRVNQETQYF